The next 30 T cell receptor beta chains were all read from a single sample in a study of shared clonotypes between healthy human individuals. Only in-frame clones appear in the TCRdb table, and some are missing; sequencing was by immunoSEQ multiplex PCR. The data hold tens of thousands of clones, with 60% to 80% observed a single time. The sequencing input was memory CD8+ T cells sorted from blood. The subset was: CD45RO+ cells pooled with CCR7-negative TemRA cells. The source of these receptors is a man aged 30-40 years in good health.

A few counts support this clone. The rearrangement joins TRBV6-5 to TRBJ2-1; 12 bases are shared with TRBD1. J gave up 9 bases and V 2 bases, and 5 bases lay outside the gene matches. The CDR3 spans 15 residues. Germline CDR1 and CDR2: MNHEY and SVGAGI. In nucleotides, the CDR3 is TGTGCCAGCAGTTACGTTGGGACAGGGGGCGGTGAGCAGTTCTTC. As protein: CASSYVGTGGGEQFF.

The rearrangement joins TRBV27 to TRBJ2-5; 8 nucleotides align to TRBD1. Per germline, CDR1 MNHEY and CDR2 SMNVEV (reference sequence). The CDR3 covers 16 residues. Trimming took 4 bases from V and 0 from J; bases not matched to a gene: 7. This chain's CDR3 is CASSSERQGYQETQYF. CDR3 DNA sequence: TGTGCCAGCAGTTCAGAACGACAGGGGTACCAAGAGACCCAGTACTTC.

The rearrangement uses TRBV15 and TRBJ2-3; 10 bases are a match to TRBD2. The CDR3 consists of 16 residues. CDR1 is LNHNV and CDR2 is YYDKDF in the germline V gene (reference sequence). The ends lost 4 bases at V and 1 base at J; junction bases unmatched: 5. CDR3 residues: CATSKSLAGGTDTQYF. The CDR3 bases are TGTGCCACCAGCAAAAGCCTAGCGGGAGGCACAGATACGCAGTATTTT.

The chain recombines TRBV11-2 with TRBJ2-7; 7 bases match TRBD1. The CDR3 loop spans 14 amino acids. Germline V CDR1 and CDR2: SGHAT, FQNNGV. The junction had 6 bases not matched to a gene; V was cut back by 1 base and J by 6 bases. CDR3 nucleotide sequence: TGTGCCAGCAGCTTAGGACAGGGTATAAGCGAGCAGTACTTC. This codes for CASSLGQGISEQYF.

J is TRBJ1-4 and V is TRBV7-8; D may be TRBD1 (5 bases). The CDR3 is 17 residues long. Germline V gives CDR1 SGHVS, CDR2 FQNEAQ. The V gene lost 2 bases and the J gene lost 0 bases, with 13 bases spanning the gap. DNA of the CDR3: TGTGCCAGCAGCTTAAGAAGACAGTTTGCAACTAATGAAAAACTGTTTTTT. Protein product: CASSLRRQFATNEKLFF.

The gene calls are TRBV5-1 and TRBJ2-7; TRBD1 is a possible D gene (5 bases). There are 17 residues in the CDR3. Trimming took off 4 bases at V and 1 base at J, with 21 bases between the two ends. Looked up from germline, CDR1 is SGHRS and CDR2 is YFSETQ. The CDR3 DNA is TGCGCCAGCAGCCCCCTCCCGCTCGACAGTCTATCCTACGAGCAGTACTTC. Protein sequence: CASSPLPLDSLSYEQYF.

The chain couples TRBV7-8 to TRBJ2-3; no reliable D call. V was trimmed by 6 bases and J by 5 bases, leaving 6 bases between them. This CDR3 contains 11 residues. Germline CDR1 is SGHVS and CDR2 is FQNEAQ. The CDR3 region is CASSQLDTQYF. The CDR3 DNA follows: TGTGCCAGCAGTCAACTAGATACGCAGTATTTT.

The chain recombines TRBV9 with TRBJ2-3; maybe TRBD2 (6 bases). CDR1 SGDLS and CDR2 YYNGEE come from the germline V gene. Trimming took 0 bases from V and 4 from J, leaving 12 bases between them. The CDR3 totals 15 residues. Here the CDR3 reads CASSVAGAFSDTQYF. Here the CDR3 DNA reads TGTGCCAGCAGCGTAGCGGGAGCTTTCTCAGATACGCAGTATTTT.

The rearrangement uses TRBV4-3 and TRBJ2-1; D uncertain. The CDR3 sequence is 18 residues long. Germline CDR1 is LGHNA and CDR2 is YSLEER. The V and J ends lost 0 bases and 1 base respectively, with 16 bases between them. CDR3 sequence (DNA): TGCGCCAGCAGCCAAGAGATACCCACTCGGCAATCCTACAATGAGCAGTTCTTC. Translating it yields CASSQEIPTRQSYNEQFF.

The V gene is TRBV2, the J gene TRBJ2-7; TRBD1 agrees at 8 bases. CDR3 length: 16 amino acids. Germline V gives CDR1 SNHLY, CDR2 FYNNEI. Trimming cost V 6 bases and J 3 bases; bases outside gene matches: 13. Here the CDR3 DNA reads TGTGCCAGCAGGACCGCTATTTGGGACAGGCTCTACGAGCAGTACTTC. Translation: CASRTAIWDRLYEQYF.

This clone has more than one count but fewer than ten. The rearrangement links TRBV2 to TRBJ2-6; a possible D gene is TRBD1 (7 bases). V was trimmed by 3 bases and J by 1 base, leaving 10 bases between them. The germline gives CDR1 SNHLY, CDR2 FYNNEI. The CDR3 runs 16 residues. The CDR3 protein is CASSEAGGSGANVLTF. As DNA, the CDR3 is TGTGCCAGCAGTGAGGCAGGGGGGTCTGGGGCCAACGTCCTGACTTTC.

The chain joins TRBV5-1 to TRBJ1-1, with 9 bases aligning to TRBD1. The CDR3 runs to 14 residues. V lost 3 bases, J lost 4 bases, and 4 bases stayed unmatched. The V gene's germline CDR1 is SGHRS and CDR2 YFSETQ. Written as DNA, the CDR3 is TGCGCCAGCAGCTGGACAGGGGAGGGCACTGAAGCTTTCTTT. This codes for CASSWTGEGTEAFF.

The CDR3 here is CAWSQEGRQPQHF. The CDR3 nucleotides read TGTGCCTGGAGTCAGGAGGGTCGTCAGCCCCAGCATTTT. This rearrangement joins TRBV30 to TRBJ1-5; D unclear. In germline, CDR1 is GTSNPN, CDR2 SVGIG (reference sequence). V lost 2 bases to trimming and J lost 6 bases, with 11 bases between them. CDR3 length: 13 amino acids.

This clone was counted between two and nine times. V usage is TRBV29-1 and J usage is TRBJ2-3; 10 bases agree with TRBD1. Germline CDR1 is SQVTM and CDR2 is ANQGSEA. The CDR3 has 13 amino acids. Unmatched junction bases numbered 8, after V lost 6 bases and J lost 8 bases. CDR3 amino acids: CSVGTGDLVTQYF. The CDR3 DNA sequence: TGCAGCGTAGGGACAGGGGATTTGGTTACGCAGTATTTT.

CDR3 loop: CASKRGDTQYF. The CDR3 DNA reads TGTGCCAGCAAGCGGGGGGATACGCAGTATTTT. This rearrangement joins TRBV7-8 to TRBJ2-3; the match to TRBD2 covers 8 bases. The germline CDR1 and CDR2 sequences are SGHVS and FQNEAQ. The CDR3 consists of 11 residues. V gave up 7 bases and J gave up 6 bases; unmatched junction bases: 0.

The chain is built from TRBV4-2 and TRBJ2-5; 13 positions match TRBD2. The V and J ends lost 0 bases and 1 base, in that order; junction bases with no gene match: 5. The CDR3 is 18 amino acids. Germline V gene sequence: CDR1 LGHNA, CDR2 YNFKEQ. The CDR3 DNA sequence: TGTGCCAGCAGCCAAGATCCCCGGACTAGCGGGAGCCAAGAGACCCAGTACTTC. Translated, it gives CASSQDPRTSGSQETQYF.

This clone was seen a single time. The chain couples TRBV29-1 to TRBJ2-1; D is unclear. The V end lost 6 bases, the J end lost 0 bases, and 12 bases lay between the germline ends. CDR1 SQVTM and CDR2 ANQGSEA come from the germline V gene. This CDR3 comprises 14 residues. CDR3 protein: CSVERPSSYNEQFF. The CDR3 coding sequence is TGCAGCGTAGAACGACCTAGCTCCTACAATGAGCAGTTCTTC.

The gene calls are TRBV9 and TRBJ2-5; no clear D gene. This CDR3 is built from 11 residues. The V end lost 3 bases, the J end lost 0 bases, and 0 bases lay between the germline ends. Germline CDR1 and CDR2: SGDLS and YYNGEE. The CDR3 nucleotides are TGTGCCAGCAGCGACCAAGAGACCCAGTACTTC. Its translation: CASSDQETQYF.

This clone has more than one count but fewer than ten. V usage is TRBV25-1 and J usage is TRBJ1-5; D gene uncertain. CDR1 and CDR2 (germline): MGHDK, SYGVNS. Trimming removed 1 base from V and 2 bases from J, with 3 bases in between. CDR3 length: 13 amino acids. The DNA for the CDR3 is TGTGCCAGCAGTGAATTTGGCAATCAGCCCCAGCATTTT. Protein: CASSEFGNQPQHF.

This clone was seen a handful of times. V is TRBV5-1 and J is TRBJ2-2; the D gene is possibly TRBD2 (6 bases). Trimming cost V 1 base and J 4 bases, with 11 bases left between them. CDR1 SGHRS and CDR2 YFSETQ come from the germline V gene. The CDR3 is 15 residues long. CDR3 loop: CASSLRTGATGELFF. Written as DNA, the CDR3 is TGCGCCAGCAGCTTGCGTACGGGAGCCACCGGGGAGCTGTTTTTT.

This sequence joins TRBV7-6 and TRBJ2-1; 11 nucleotides match TRBD2. CDR3 size: 22 residues. Looked up from germline, CDR1 is SGHVS and CDR2 is FNYEAQ. V shed 1 base, J shed 0 bases, and the junction held 17 bases outside the gene matches. The CDR3 sequence is CASSLGVLAGGWVPSSYNEQFF. In DNA form, the CDR3 reads TGTGCCAGCAGCTTAGGAGTGCTAGCGGGAGGTTGGGTCCCTAGCTCCTACAATGAGCAGTTCTTC.

Written as DNA, the CDR3 is TGTGCCAGCAGCCTTGACAGGGGGGACACCGGGGAGCTGTTTTTT. This gives the protein CASSLDRGDTGELFF. The rearrangement uses TRBV5-8 and TRBJ2-2, with TRBD1 matching 9 bases. The germline V gene encodes CDR1 SGHTS and CDR2 YDEGEE. The CDR3 spans 15 residues. V dropped 4 bases and J dropped 3; count of bases not matched to a gene: 4.

This clone has only a few counts. The chain carries TRBV11-2 and TRBJ2-5, with 7 bases aligning to TRBD2. V lost 6 bases, J lost 2 bases, and 6 bases stayed unmatched. CDR3 length equals 14 residues. The germline gives CDR1 SGHAT, CDR2 FQNNGV. CDR3 DNA sequence: TGTGCCAGCAGGGGTAGCGGGTTGCAAGAGACCCAGTACTTC. This translates into CASRGSGLQETQYF.

The chain is built from TRBV15 and TRBJ2-3; D is ambiguous. The V gene lost 5 bases and the J gene lost 2 bases, with 14 bases spanning the gap. Germline V gives CDR1 LNHNV, CDR2 YYDKDF (reference sequence). The length of the CDR3 is 15 residues. CDR3: CATSGSIGVTDTQYF. The CDR3 bases are TGTGCCACCAGCGGTTCAATCGGAGTCACAGATACGCAGTATTTT.

Concerning this clone itself: Other DNA sequences in the sample encode the same CDR3. The chain links TRBV9 to TRBJ1-1; 7 bases align to TRBD1. This CDR3 has 15 residues. CDR1 SGDLS and CDR2 YYNGEE come from the germline V gene. J was trimmed by 4 bases and V by 4 bases; bases with no gene match: 10. The DNA of the CDR3 is TGTGCCAGCAGCCCCCAGACAGGGTGGGCCACTGAAGCTTTCTTT. It encodes CASSPQTGWATEAFF.

This clone was observed a handful of times. The chain couples TRBV25-1 to TRBJ1-1; a weak D match, TRBD1 (5 bases). Germline assignment: CDR1 MGHDK and CDR2 SYGVNS. V dropped 3 bases and J dropped 8 bases, with 16 bases sitting between them. This CDR3 has 14 residues. CDR3 nucleotides: TGTGCCAGCAGTGAGGGTGTTAGGGACGAAGAAGCTTTCTTT. This sequence encodes CASSEGVRDEEAFF.

This clone appeared a few times. This rearrangement joins TRBV30 to TRBJ2-5, with 8 bases aligning to TRBD1. This CDR3 is 12 amino acids long. CDR1 and CDR2 from the germline V gene are GTSNPN and SVGIG (reference sequence). The junction had 0 bases not matched to a gene; V was cut back by 5 bases and J by 1 base. The CDR3 DNA sequence: TGTGCCTGGGGGACAGGCCAAGAGACCCAGTACTTC. As protein: CAWGTGQETQYF.

The chain carries TRBV18 and TRBJ2-1; D not resolved. The CDR3 has 14 amino acids. Germline loops: CDR1 KGHSH, CDR2 LQKENI. V lost 2 bases and J lost 8, with 13 bases in between. CDR3 residues: CASSPDGRQDEQFF. The CDR3 nucleotides are TGTGCCAGCTCACCAGACGGCAGGCAGGATGAGCAGTTCTTC.

The rearrangement links TRBV28 to TRBJ2-3, with D possibly matching TRBD2 (5 bases). Trimming left V 6 bases short and J 2 bases short, with 12 bases between. The CDR3 extends over 14 amino acids. Germline-derived CDR1 and CDR2 are MDHEN and SYDVKM. CDR3 sequence (DNA): TGTGCCAGCAGCAGCGGAGGAACCACAGATACGCAGTATTTT. Amino acids: CASSSGGTTDTQYF.

The genes are TRBV15 and TRBJ2-4; possible D gene TRBD2, 6 bases. Deletions cut 8 bases from V and 6 bases from J, with 17 bases between. Germline V CDR1 and CDR2: LNHNV, YYDKDF (reference sequence). The CDR3 runs 14 residues. Here the CDR3 reads CATEGRRGRNIQYF. CDR3 in DNA: TGTGCCACCGAGGGGAGGCGCGGAAGAAACATTCAGTACTTC.